The rows below give T cell receptor beta chains drawn from one sample of a study of cytomegalovirus exposure and HLA in healthy donors. Repertoires were generated with immunoSEQ multiplex PCR, while TCRdb's copy carries only in-frame clones and drops some. The table lists fewer than 200,000 clones, about 86% of them singletons, with approximately 2% in the top ten. The sequenced material came from PBMCs. The source is a woman under 30 in good health and CMV-seronegative. Both conserved end residues are part of each CDR3.

CASSPTSSYEQYF	TRBV5-1	TRBJ2-7	13
CASGLVIGEGLNTIYF	TRBV12-5	TRBJ1-3	16
CASSLDRGGGELFF	TRBV5-1	TRBJ2-2	14
CASRQDRGREAFF	TRBV2	TRBJ1-1	13
CASSQPGQGLYEQYF	TRBV14	TRBJ2-7	15
CASSVGGPGTEAFF	TRBV9	TRBJ1-1	14
CSVDPAEQETQYF	TRBV29-1	TRBJ2-5	13
CASSFGLGANTEAFF	TRBV5-1	TRBJ1-1	15
CASSQSGGSYNEQFF	TRBV4-3	TRBJ2-1	15
CASSGGRANEQFF	TRBV10-1	TRBJ2-1	13
CASSIGRGSSDTQYF	TRBV19	TRBJ2-3	15
CAWVQRTEAFF	TRBV30	TRBJ1-1	11
CASSIGRGRGEKLFF	TRBV19	TRBJ1-4	15
CASSPGQTYEQYF	TRBV4-1	TRBJ2-7	13
CASSQGLAFNTGELFF	TRBV9	TRBJ2-2	16
CASSVGVGGARYNEQFF	TRBV9	TRBJ2-1	17
CASSYVGQGREQYF	TRBV6-5	TRBJ2-7	14
CSVPVRQGFSYGYTF	TRBV29-1	TRBJ1-2	15
CASSKKGGRGYGYTF	TRBV21-1	TRBJ1-2	15
CASSFTDRPNYGYTF	TRBV7-9	TRBJ1-2	15
CASSRDLGETQYF	TRBV7-2	TRBJ2-5	13
CASSRGGSGGQETQYF	TRBV7-2	TRBJ2-5	16
CAISESSGNQPQHF	TRBV10-3	TRBJ1-5	14
CASSRTWIGGQPQHF	TRBV4-3	TRBJ1-5	15
CASSAQGGAYNEQFF	TRBV6-4	TRBJ2-1	15
CATNPDRGPYEQYF	TRBV15	TRBJ2-7	14
CASSVLGAVEAFF	TRBV5-5	TRBJ1-1	13
CASSQGPGGRPDTQYF	TRBV11-2	TRBJ2-3	16
CASSLGLAGTETQYF	TRBV7-8	TRBJ2-5	15
CASSHNGQGGEDTQYF	TRBV5-1	TRBJ2-3	16
CASSETANTGELFF	TRBV2	TRBJ2-2	14
CASSLGWEGVDRGDSPLHF	TRBV5-1	TRBJ1-6	19
CASSSTGPTTGGYTF	TRBV5-1	TRBJ1-2	15
CASRAQGASEAFF	TRBV2	TRBJ1-1	13
CASEEDRRNQPQHF	TRBV18	TRBJ1-5	14
CAWSSRGGYLGQEQFF	TRBV30	TRBJ2-1	16
CASSSLGRQPGELFF	TRBV27	TRBJ2-2	15
CASSSTGGTQHF	TRBV2	TRBJ1-5	12
CASSIAPLTGGAYNEQFF	TRBV19	TRBJ2-1	18
CASNTQGLARSPEQFF	TRBV6-6	TRBJ2-1	16
CASSETISREQYF	TRBV10-1	TRBJ2-7	13
CASSEDRGREAFF	TRBV5-1	TRBJ1-1	13
CASSFPDREINGYTF	TRBV5-1	TRBJ1-2	15
CAIITRVTNNEQFF	TRBV7-9	TRBJ2-1	14
CASSPLGENTIYF	TRBV5-1	TRBJ1-3	13